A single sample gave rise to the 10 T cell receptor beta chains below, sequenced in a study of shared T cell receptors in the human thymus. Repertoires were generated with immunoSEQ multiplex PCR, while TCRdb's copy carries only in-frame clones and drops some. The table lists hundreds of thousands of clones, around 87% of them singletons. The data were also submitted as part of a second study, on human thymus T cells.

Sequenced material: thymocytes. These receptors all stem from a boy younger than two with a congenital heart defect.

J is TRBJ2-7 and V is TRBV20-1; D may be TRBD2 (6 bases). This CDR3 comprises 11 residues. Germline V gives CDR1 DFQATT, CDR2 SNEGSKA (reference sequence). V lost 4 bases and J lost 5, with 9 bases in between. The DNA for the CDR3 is TGCAGTGCTATCGGGGGAGACGAGCAGTACTTC. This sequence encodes CSAIGGDEQYF.

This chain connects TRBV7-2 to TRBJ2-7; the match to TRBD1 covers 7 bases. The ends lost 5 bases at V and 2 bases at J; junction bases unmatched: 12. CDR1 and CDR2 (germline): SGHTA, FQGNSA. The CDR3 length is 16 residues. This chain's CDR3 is CASSPHGDRAPYEQYF. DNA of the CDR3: TGTGCCAGCAGCCCCCACGGAGACAGGGCTCCCTACGAGCAGTACTTC. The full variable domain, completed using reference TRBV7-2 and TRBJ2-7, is GAGVSQSPSNKVTEKGKDVELRCDPISGHTALYWYRQSLGQGLEFLIYFQGNSAPDKSGLPSDRFSAERTGGSVSTLTIQRTQQEDSAVYLCASSPHGDRAPYEQYFGPGTRLTVT.

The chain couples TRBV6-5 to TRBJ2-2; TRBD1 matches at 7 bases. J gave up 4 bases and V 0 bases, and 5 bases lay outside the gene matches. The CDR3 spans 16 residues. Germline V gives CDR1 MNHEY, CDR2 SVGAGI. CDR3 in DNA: TGTGCCAGCAGTTACTCCAGGGGGACCCCCACCGGGGAGCTGTTTTTT. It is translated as CASSYSRGTPTGELFF.

The CDR3, as DNA: TGTGCCAGCAGTGAGTCTGAGTCCTACAATGAGCAGTTCTTC. It is translated as CASSESESYNEQFF. The chain joins TRBV25-1 to TRBJ2-1; D ambiguous. Between the trimmed V and J ends, which lost 3 bases and 1 base, there was a span of 7 bases. The CDR3 has 14 residues. CDR1 is MGHDK and CDR2 is SYGVNS in the germline V gene.

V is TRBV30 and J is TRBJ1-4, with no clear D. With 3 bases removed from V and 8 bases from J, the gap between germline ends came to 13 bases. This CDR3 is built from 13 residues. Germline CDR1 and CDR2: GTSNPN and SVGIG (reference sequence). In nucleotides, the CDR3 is TGTGCCTGGAGCGCGCAGCGCGTAGAAAAACTGTTTTTT. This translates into CAWSAQRVEKLFF.

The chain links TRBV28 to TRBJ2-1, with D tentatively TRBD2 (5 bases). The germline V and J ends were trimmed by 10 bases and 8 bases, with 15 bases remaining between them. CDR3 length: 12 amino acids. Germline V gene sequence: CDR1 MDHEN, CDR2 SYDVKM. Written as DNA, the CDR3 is TGTGCCACCTCAGCGGCTCTGCATGAGCAGTTCTTC. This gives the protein CATSAALHEQFF.

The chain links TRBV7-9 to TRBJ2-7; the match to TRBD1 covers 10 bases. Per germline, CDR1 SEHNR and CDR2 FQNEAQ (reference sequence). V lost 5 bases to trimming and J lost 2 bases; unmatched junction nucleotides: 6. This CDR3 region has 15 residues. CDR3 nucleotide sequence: TGTGCCAGCAGCCACGGGACAGGGGCGACCTACGAGCAGTACTTC. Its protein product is CASSHGTGATYEQYF.

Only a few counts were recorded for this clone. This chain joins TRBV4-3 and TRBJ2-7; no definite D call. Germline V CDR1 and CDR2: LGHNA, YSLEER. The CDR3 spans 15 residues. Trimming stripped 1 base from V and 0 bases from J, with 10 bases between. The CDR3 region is CASSQGHHSSYEQYF. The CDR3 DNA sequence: TGCGCCAGCAGCCAAGGCCATCATAGCTCCTACGAGCAGTACTTC.

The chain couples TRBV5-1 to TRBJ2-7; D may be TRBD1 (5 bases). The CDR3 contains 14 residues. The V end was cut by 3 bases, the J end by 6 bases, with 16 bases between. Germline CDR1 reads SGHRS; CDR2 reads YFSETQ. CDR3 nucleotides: TGCGCCAGCAGCTGGACACCGAAGGTTCGCGAGCAGTACTTC. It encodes CASSWTPKVREQYF.

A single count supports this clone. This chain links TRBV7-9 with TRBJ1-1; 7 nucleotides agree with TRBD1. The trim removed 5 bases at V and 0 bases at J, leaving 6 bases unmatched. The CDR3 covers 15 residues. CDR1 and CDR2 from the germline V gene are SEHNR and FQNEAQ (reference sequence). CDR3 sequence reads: CASSPGQPLNTEAFF. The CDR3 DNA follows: TGTGCCAGCAGCCCGGGACAGCCCCTGAACACTGAAGCTTTCTTT.